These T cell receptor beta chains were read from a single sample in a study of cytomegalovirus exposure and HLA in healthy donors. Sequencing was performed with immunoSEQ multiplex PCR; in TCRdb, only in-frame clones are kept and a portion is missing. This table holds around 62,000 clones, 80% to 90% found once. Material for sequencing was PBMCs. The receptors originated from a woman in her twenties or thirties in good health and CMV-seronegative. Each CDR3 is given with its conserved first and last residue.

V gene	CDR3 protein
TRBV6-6	CASSYSVAVPEAFF
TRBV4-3	CASRVSDEQFF
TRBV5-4	CASSSPGQGSEAFF
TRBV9	CASSPRGGNTIYF
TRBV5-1	CASSLGPSGAPGTGELFF
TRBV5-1	CASSLNTGRTEAFF
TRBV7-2	CASSLAWDTYGYTF
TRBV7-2	CASSLLPSRKGVF
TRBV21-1	CASSRKPGGRGETQYF
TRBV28	CASLRSNQPQHF
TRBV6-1	CASSVGTDPWGYTF
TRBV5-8	CASSSLWRAASNQPQHF
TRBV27	CASSFGEKLFF
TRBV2	CASSEGTVLYNEQFF
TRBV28	CASSSNRGWGTEAFF
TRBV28	CASRHGEGWGYGYTF
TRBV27	CASSSRVSTGELFF
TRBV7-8	CASSFHRDRGNTEAFF
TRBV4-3	CASSQEKLSDNEQFF
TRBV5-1	CASSSGTSGQETQYF
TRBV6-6	CASRYRAPNTEAFF
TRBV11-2	CASSLRVDYEQYF
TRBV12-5	CASGLGQLMNTEAFF
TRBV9	CASSVPDRERAFF
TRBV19	CASTLWDRGPGYTF
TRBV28	CATKLRGLSTGELFF
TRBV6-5	CASSRGQGGEAFF
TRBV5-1	CASSSQGGSKGTEAFF
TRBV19	CASSIGVINYGYTF
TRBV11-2	CASSLTPTVSYGYTF
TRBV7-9	CASSVLGQPQHF
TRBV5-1	CASSLAVAGPGTGELFF
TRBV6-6	CASSYNPSSYEQYF
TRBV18	CASSPETLYEQYF
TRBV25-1	CASSEYIRSGGADEQFF
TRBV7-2	CASSPRRDTYEQYF